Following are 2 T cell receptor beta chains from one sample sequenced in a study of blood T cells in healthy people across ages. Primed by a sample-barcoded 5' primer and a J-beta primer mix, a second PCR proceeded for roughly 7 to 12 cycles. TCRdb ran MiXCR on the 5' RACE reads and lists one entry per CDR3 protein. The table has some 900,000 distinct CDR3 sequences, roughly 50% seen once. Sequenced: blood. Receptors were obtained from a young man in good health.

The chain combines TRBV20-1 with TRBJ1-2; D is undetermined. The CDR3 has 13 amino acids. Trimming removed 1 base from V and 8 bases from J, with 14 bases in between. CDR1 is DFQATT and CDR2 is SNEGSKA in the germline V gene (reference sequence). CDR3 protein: CSARVGDRVGYTF. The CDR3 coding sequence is TGCAGTGCTAGAGTGGGCGATAGGGTGGGCTACACCTTC.

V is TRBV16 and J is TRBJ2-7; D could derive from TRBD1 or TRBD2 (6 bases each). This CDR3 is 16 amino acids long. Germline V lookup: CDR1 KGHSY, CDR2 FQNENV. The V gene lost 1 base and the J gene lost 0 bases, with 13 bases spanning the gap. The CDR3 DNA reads TGTGCCAGCAGCCAATATCTAGGGGGGTCCTCCTACGAGCAGTACTTC. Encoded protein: CASSQYLGGSSYEQYF. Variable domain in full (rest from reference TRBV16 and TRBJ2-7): GEEVAQTPKHLVRGEGQKAKLYCAPIKGHSYVFWYQQVLKNEFKFLISFQNENVFDETGMPKERFSAKCLPNSPCSLEIQATKLEDSAVYFCASSQYLGGSSYEQYFGPGTRLTVT.